Here is one T cell receptor beta chain with its context. Antigen specificity is unknown. Indicated treatment: roughly 11-day PBMC culture with coronavirus spike peptide pools or control peptides (ViraFEST assay). The CDR3 has 14 amino acids. V was trimmed by 7 bases and J by 4 bases, leaving 16 bases between them. CDR1 and CDR2 (germline): SEHNR, FQNEAQ (reference sequence). Once obtained from cultured CD4+ T cells, the DNA was sequenced using the Oncomine TCR Beta short-read assay. CD4+ T cells were cultured, and genomic DNA was extracted from them. Via MiXCR, TCRdb re-called the PCR reads, giving one row per CDR3 protein. The sample includes 9,500 to 15,000 distinct CDR3 sequences, under 35% of them seen just once. These data are taken from a study of vaccination and CD4 T cells after COVID-19. Overall study context: SARS-CoV-2 had been detected by nasal swab PCR in convalescent patients; nine were mild, one severe. Study conclusions and caveats: Among those convalescent, a median 86.3% of reactive clones emerged solely post-vaccination. When vaccine-specific clones from convalescent patients were examined, 304 of 307 were spike mono-reactive.

V is TRBV7-9 and J is TRBJ1-1, with D perhaps matching TRBD1 (5 bases). The sequences come from CD4+ T cells from blood, cultured in vitro, collected after SARS-CoV-2 vaccination. The sequence was collected from a human donor who had recovered from COVID-19. The CDR3 loop is CASNTERGVTEAFF. DNA for the CDR3: TGTGCCAGCAACACAGAACGGGGGGTCACTGAAGCTTTCTTT. The whole variable domain, remainder taken from reference TRBV7-9 and TRBJ1-1, is DTGVSQNPRHKITKRGQNVTFRCDPISEHNRLYWYRQTLGQGPEFLTYFQNEAQLEKSRLLSDRFSAERPKGSFSTLEIQRTEQGDSAMYLCASNTERGVTEAFFGQGTRLTVV.